This T cell receptor beta chain was sequenced in a study of OX40 agonist ivuxolimab in advanced cancers. Generated by immunoSEQ multiplex PCR, the TCRdb table keeps only in-frame clones and is missing some. The table includes around 35,000 clones, approximately 81% detected once. Blood specimens came from baseline, cycle 4 day 1, and cycle 7 day 1. The TCR was taken from an adult with an advanced solid tumor such as melanoma, head and neck, liver or kidney cancer. Sequences were derived from CD4+ or CD8+ T cells sorted from blood, sampled in a trial of the OX40 agonist ivuxolimab.

The DNA for the CDR3 is TGCGCCAGCAGCTCAGGGACTAGCGGGACCCTCACCGGGGAGCTGTTTTTT. Its protein product is CASSSGTSGTLTGELFF. This chain joins TRBV5-1 and TRBJ2-2; 13 bases map to TRBD2. This CDR3 has 17 amino acids. Germline loops: CDR1 SGHRS, CDR2 YFSETQ. V dropped 3 bases and J dropped 4; count of bases not matched to a gene: 6.